A selection of T cell receptor beta chains follows, all from one sample in a study of T-cell memory formation after mild COVID-19. One entry per CDR3 protein, called by TCRdb with MiXCR from the 5' RACE reads. The sample lists hundreds of thousands of distinct CDR3 sequences, 15% to 20% occurring once. Sequenced input: PBMCs or a T cell subset sorted from them (not recorded which). Receptors originate from an adult woman who had mild COVID-19 (a few samples of this study predate the infection). Cell type and time point are not known. The CDR3 runs from the conserved cysteine through the conserved F or W. D genes are given only for firm matches. The size of a clone is reported for some rows only, either as once, few or many, or as a class for expanded clones.

J | V | D | size | DNA | CDR3
TRBJ2-7 | TRBV25-1 | . | . | TGTGCCAGCAGTGAAAGTATTGGTTCTTGGGTTCACGAGCAGTACTTC | CASSESIGSWVHEQYF
TRBJ1-5 | TRBV20-1 | . | few | TGCAGTGCTCAAGGCCATAGCAATCAGCCCCAGCATTTT | CSAQGHSNQPQHF
TRBJ1-4 | TRBV20-1 | . | . | TGCAGTGCTAGAACCCGACAAGGGGGTGAAAAACTGTTTTTT | CSARTRQGGEKLFF
TRBJ2-7 | TRBV20-1 | . | many | TGCAGTGCTAGAGGAGGGGGGCTCTCCTACGAGCAGTACTTC | CSARGGGLSYEQYF
TRBJ2-1 | TRBV18 | TRBD1 | few | TGTGCCAGCTCTTCTTCTGGACAGGGCCCGTTCTTC | CASSSSGQGPFF
TRBJ2-2 | TRBV6-4 | TRBD1 | few | TGTGCCAGCAGTGACTCGGGACAGGGAAACACCGGGGAGCTGTTTTTT | CASSDSGQGNTGELFF
TRBJ1-2 | TRBV12-3/TRBV12-4 | . | . | TGTGCCAGCAGTTTCGAACAGGGTGTAGGTGGCTACACCTTC | CASSFEQGVGGYTF
TRBJ2-5 | TRBV5-1 | TRBD1 | few | TGCGCCAGCAGCCCAGGGACAGGGGGACAAGAGACCCAGTACTTC | CASSPGTGGQETQYF
TRBJ2-1 | TRBV12-3/TRBV12-4 | . | many | TGTGCCAGCAGTAGGGGCCTGGGGAATGAGCAGTTCTTC | CASSRGLGNEQFF
TRBJ2-3 | TRBV7-8 | TRBD2 | few | TGTGCCAGCAGCTTACCTAGCGGGGGGGCCACAGATACGCAGTATTTT | CASSLPSGGATDTQYF
TRBJ1-1 | TRBV20-1 | . | . | TGCAGTGCTAGTCTCGTCCAGAACACTGAAGCTTTCTTT | CSASLVQNTEAFF
TRBJ2-6 | TRBV24-1 | . | few | TGTGCCACCAGTGTAGTGCCTACAGCCACTGGGGCCAACGTCCTGACTTTC | CATSVVPTATGANVLTF
TRBJ2-3 | TRBV15 | TRBD2 | . | TGTGCCACCAGCAGAGATCCAGCTAGCGGAGATACGCAGTATTTT | CATSRDPASGDTQYF
TRBJ1-2 | TRBV7-2 | . | . | TGTGCCAGCAGCTTAATCGGCCCAGAGAATGGCTACACCTTC | CASSLIGPENGYTF
TRBJ1-5 | TRBV30 | . | few | TGTGCCTGGGGGAAGTGGGGGGACACTCAGCCCCAGCATTTT | CAWGKWGDTQPQHF
TRBJ1-3 | TRBV12-3/TRBV12-4 | TRBD1 | few | TGTGCCAGCAGTTTAGAGGGGGCCGGCGGAAACACCATATATTTT | CASSLEGAGGNTIYF
TRBJ1-1 | TRBV12-3/TRBV12-4 | . | . | TGTGCCAGCAGTTTAGTGAGTGAAGCTTTCTTT | CASSLVSEAFF
TRBJ1-1 | TRBV5-1 | . | . | TGCGCCAGCAGCGCTGACAGATCGAACACTGAAGCTTTCTTT | CASSADRSNTEAFF
TRBJ2-7 | TRBV4-2 | . | few | TGTGCCAGCAGCCAAGATGCCGGGAGTGGTTACGAGCAGTACTTC | CASSQDAGSGYEQYF
TRBJ2-3 | TRBV20-1 | . | few | TGCAGTGCTAGAGGGTCCGGGGATACAGATACGCAGTATTTT | CSARGSGDTDTQYF
TRBJ2-2 | TRBV20-1 | . | once | TGCAGTGCATCCATAGGGTACACCGGGGAGCTGTTTTTT | CSASIGYTGELFF
TRBJ2-7 | TRBV6-1 | . | few | TGTGCCAGCAGTGTTGACAGGAGCTCCTACGAGCAGTACTTC | CASSVDRSSYEQYF
TRBJ2-1 | TRBV29-1 | . | few | TGCAGCGTTGCCCGGGGCGCTGAGCAGTTCTTC | CSVARGAEQFF
TRBJ2-5 | TRBV7-9 | . | few | TGTGCCAGCAGCTTAGTTGGACCGGCAGAGACCCAGTACTTC | CASSLVGPAETQYF
TRBJ2-7 | TRBV9 | . | . | TGTGCCAGCGGAGGGGGGGTCGAGCAGTACTTC | CASGGGVEQYF
TRBJ2-1 | TRBV24-1 | . | . | TGTGCCACCGGACCGGCGAGGGGCGATGAGCAGTTCTTC | CATGPARGDEQFF
TRBJ1-5 | TRBV24-1 | . | . | TGTGCCACCGGGGATCGCAATCAGCCCCAGCATTTT | CATGDRNQPQHF
TRBJ1-1 | TRBV5-1 | . | few | TGCGCCAGCAGCCATACAGCGATTCCTACTGACACTGAAGCTTTCTTT | CASSHTAIPTDTEAFF
TRBJ2-3 | TRBV11-2 | TRBD2 | many | TGTGCCAGCAGCTCGTCTATAAGTAGCGGGAGGGCAGATACGCAGTATTTT | CASSSSISSGRADTQYF
TRBJ1-3 | TRBV4-2 | . | few | TGTGCCAGCAGCCAAGATCCCCCGGGCTCTGGAAACACCATATATTTT | CASSQDPPGSGNTIYF
TRBJ2-7 | TRBV5-1 | . | . | TGCGCCAGCAGTACCAGCCCAGCTCATCTCTCCTACGAGCAGTACTTC | CASSTSPAHLSYEQYF
TRBJ2-1 | TRBV18 | TRBD2 | . | TGTGCCAGCTCACCAACGGGACTAGCGGGAGACAATGAGCAGTTCTTC | CASSPTGLAGDNEQFF
TRBJ1-2 | TRBV12-3/TRBV12-4 | TRBD1 | . | TGTGCCAGCAGTCAAGGGACAGGTCCTTATGGCTACACCTTC | CASSQGTGPYGYTF
TRBJ2-5 | TRBV7-9 | . | . | TGTGCCAGCAGCTTGCGCCGGGAGTACCAAGAGACCCAGTACTTC | CASSLRREYQETQYF
TRBJ2-2 | TRBV29-1 | . | . | TGCAGCGTTAAGAGGGACACCGGGGAGCTGTTTTTT | CSVKRDTGELFF
TRBJ2-1 | TRBV29-1 | . | few | TGCAGCGGGGGGCTCGATGAGCAGTTCTTC | CSGGLDEQFF
TRBJ1-1 | TRBV12-3/TRBV12-4 | TRBD1 | few | TGTGCCAGCAGAGCGACAGGGGGGGACACTGAAGCTTTCTTT | CASRATGGDTEAFF
TRBJ2-7 | TRBV6-5 | TRBD1 | . | TGTGCCAGCAGTTCAGGGACAGGGAACTCCTACGAGCAGTACTTC | CASSSGTGNSYEQYF
TRBJ2-3 | TRBV7-8 | . | few | TGTGCCAGCAGCTTAGCTGGAGAGTGGGCAGATACGCAGTATTTT | CASSLAGEWADTQYF
TRBJ2-1 | TRBV11-3 | TRBD2 | few | TGTGCCAGCAGCTCCCTTAGCGGGAAGAACAATGAGCAGTTCTTC | CASSSLSGKNNEQFF
TRBJ2-5 | TRBV6-6 | . | . | TGTGCCAGCAGTTACTCGTCCGTCGGCAACCAAGAGACCCAGTACTTC | CASSYSSVGNQETQYF
TRBJ1-1 | TRBV7-9 | TRBD1 | few | TGTGCCAGCAGCCTCCCGGACAGGGGGGAAGCCTTAGCTTTCTTT | CASSLPDRGEALAFF
TRBJ2-3 | TRBV19 | TRBD1 | . | TGTGCCAGTAGGGGTCGACAGGGGGAACATTCGACAGATACGCAGTATTTT | CASRGRQGEHSTDTQYF
TRBJ2-7 | TRBV20-1 | . | . | TGCAGTGCGGGGGACTCCTCCTACGAGCAGTACTTC | CSAGDSSYEQYF
TRBJ2-3 | TRBV5-1 | TRBD2 | . | TGCGCCAGCAGCTTCACTAGCGGGGGGGCCACAGATACGCAGTATTTT | CASSFTSGGATDTQYF
TRBJ2-5 | TRBV27 | TRBD2 | . | TGTGCCAGCAGTCTATCCGGGACTAGCGTGGAGACCCAGTACTTC | CASSLSGTSVETQYF
TRBJ1-2 | TRBV15 | . | . | TGTGCCACCAGCGCTACTAGGGAGGATGGCTACACCTTC | CATSATREDGYTF
TRBJ2-5 | TRBV5-1 | . | many | TGCGCCAGCGGGCTCAGGCTTGGGCGAGAGACCCAGTACTTC | CASGLRLGRETQYF
TRBJ2-5 | TRBV5-1 | . | . | TGCGCCAGCAGCTTGATACAGCAAGAGACCCAGTACTTC | CASSLIQQETQYF
TRBJ1-2 | TRBV20-1 | . | few | TGCAGTGCTACCCACAATATTGGGGCCTTC | CSATHNIGAF
TRBJ1-2 | TRBV9 | . | few | TGTGCCAGCAGCGTAGGGGTTGGCTACACCTTC | CASSVGVGYTF
TRBJ2-7 | TRBV15 | TRBD1 | few | TGTGCCACCAGCAGAGGACAGGGCACCTACGAGCAGTACTTC | CATSRGQGTYEQYF
TRBJ2-1 | TRBV20-1 | . | . | TGCAGTGCCGTCGCCCCGGGCCCTCACAATGAGCAGTTCTTC | CSAVAPGPHNEQFF
TRBJ2-7 | TRBV29-1 | TRBD2 | few | TGCAGCGCGAAACGGGGGGAAATCTACGAGCAGTACTTC | CSAKRGEIYEQYF
TRBJ2-1 | TRBV4-3 | . | few | TGCGCCAGCAGCCTTGGCAACATAGGGTACGACAATGAGCAGTTCTTC | CASSLGNIGYDNEQFF
TRBJ2-7 | TRBV3-1 | . | . | TGTGCCAGCAGTGCGGGACCAGGGGAGCAGTACTTC | CASSAGPGEQYF
TRBJ2-5 | TRBV6-5 | . | . | TGTGCCAGCACCGAAGACAGCAAAGAGACCCAGTACTTC | CASTEDSKETQYF